These T cell receptor beta chains were read from a single sample in a study of a mutant IDH1 vaccine in newly diagnosed glioma. Which antigens these TCRs recognize remains unknown. Using immunoSEQ multiplex PCR, the repertoire was profiled, and TCRdb retains in-frame clones only, with some absent. Seen here are over 65,000 clones, almost 85% observed once, and the top ten hold approximately 12%. The sequencing used PBMCs, collected from a glioma patient whose treatment included an IDH1 peptide vaccine. Receptors were obtained from a man between 18 and 29 years old with glioma. Each CDR3 is given with its conserved first and last residue. A D gene is named only where the DNA matches it firmly. Expanded clones are given a class, and other clones once, few, many or no size at all.

CDR3,DNA,V,J,length,size,D
CASSPKRTSGGLSSYNEQFF,TGTGCCAGCTCACCAAAACGGACTAGCGGGGGGCTAAGCTCCTACAATGAGCAGTTCTTC,TRBV18,TRBJ2-1,20,-,TRBD2
CASSIKGQGAIYQPQHF,TGTGCCAGTAGTATTAAGGGACAGGGGGCTATTTATCAGCCCCAGCATTTT,TRBV19,TRBJ1-5,17,-,TRBD1
CASSPGGGGGDGQPQHF,TGTGCCAGCAGCCCGGGCGGGGGGGGAGGGGACGGTCAGCCCCAGCATTTT,TRBV7-9,TRBJ1-5,17,-,-
CASSADRTQATYNEQFF,TGTGCCAGCAGTGCGGACAGGACGCAAGCAACCTACAATGAGCAGTTCTTC,TRBV27,TRBJ2-1,17,-,TRBD1
CASSLGQGAYTEAFF,TGTGCCAGCAGCTTAGGGCAGGGGGCGTACACTGAAGCTTTCTTT,TRBV11-2,TRBJ1-1,15,-,TRBD1
CASSPGIPNTGELFF,TGTGCCAGCTCACCGGGGATCCCGAACACCGGGGAGCTGTTTTTT,TRBV18,TRBJ2-2,15,-,-
CASSVGEQGSNEQFF,TGTGCCAGCAGCGTCGGGGAGCAGGGGTCCAATGAGCAGTTCTTC,TRBV9,TRBJ2-1,15,-,-
CAISDPGLRGQYF,TGTGCCATCAGTGACCCGGGGCTCAGGGGGCAGTACTTC,TRBV10-3,TRBJ2-7,13,-,-
CASSWGTGSTEAFF,TGTGCCAGCTCATGGGGGACAGGCTCGACTGAAGCTTTCTTT,TRBV18,TRBJ1-1,14,once,TRBD1
CASSPWGGRGNEQFF,TGTGCCAGCAGCCCGTGGGGGGGGCGTGGGAATGAGCAGTTCTTC,TRBV5-4,TRBJ2-1,15,-,-
CSVLTGQITGELFF,TGCAGCGTTCTGACAGGGCAGATAACCGGGGAGCTGTTTTTT,TRBV29-1,TRBJ2-2,14,-,TRBD1
CASSYADTYGYTF,TGTGCCAGCAGTTACGCCGACACCTATGGCTACACCTTC,TRBV6-5,TRBJ1-2,13,once,-
CASSLREEQFF,TGTGCCAGCAGCCTCCGGGAGGAGCAGTTCTTC,TRBV28,TRBJ2-1,11,-,-
CAWNRQAAGEAFF,TGTGCCTGGAATCGACAGGCGGCGGGCGAAGCTTTCTTT,TRBV30,TRBJ1-1,13,-,-
CASSSRDRGGNQPQHF,TGTGCCAGCAGCTCCAGGGACAGGGGTGGGAATCAGCCCCAGCATTTT,TRBV7-2,TRBJ1-5,16,-,TRBD1
CASGLVSGGPLYGYTF,TGTGCTAGTGGTTTGGTTTCAGGGGGCCCTCTCTATGGCTACACCTTC,TRBV12-5,TRBJ1-2,16,-,TRBD1
CATSRDRGVYEQYF,TGTGCCACCAGCAGGGACAGGGGGGTTTACGAGCAGTACTTC,TRBV15,TRBJ2-7,14,-,TRBD1
CAWSVPKGQYEQYF,TGTGCCTGGAGTGTCCCCAAAGGACAGTACGAGCAGTACTTC,TRBV30,TRBJ2-7,14,-,-
CASSQDAWPSISEQYF,TGCGCCAGCAGCCAAGATGCGTGGCCGAGCATCTCCGAGCAGTACTTC,TRBV4-3,TRBJ2-7,16,-,-
CASSWASGRAYEQYF,TGTGCCAGCAGCTGGGCTAGCGGGAGGGCCTACGAGCAGTACTTC,TRBV11-1,TRBJ2-7,15,-,TRBD2
CASSLAVGKNTEAFF,TGTGCCAGCAGCTTGGCGGTCGGAAAGAACACTGAAGCTTTCTTT,TRBV5-5,TRBJ1-1,15,-,-
CASSLKAGSGANVLTF,TGCGCCAGCAGCTTAAAAGCGGGGTCTGGGGCCAACGTCCTGACTTTC,TRBV5-1,TRBJ2-6,16,-,TRBD2
CASSLGGTSDGYTF,TGCGCCAGCAGCTTGGGCGGGACATCAGATGGCTACACCTTC,TRBV5-1,TRBJ1-2,14,-,-
CATSRDLRAGSSNQPQHF,TGTGCCACCAGCAGAGATCTCCGGGCGGGTTCAAGCAATCAGCCCCAGCATTTT,TRBV15,TRBJ1-5,18,once,-
CALDGGPPYGYTF,TGTGCGCTCGATGGAGGGCCACCCTATGGCTACACCTTC,TRBV30,TRBJ1-2,13,once,-
CSVIYMDTGTSGSIGWHEQYF,TGCAGCGTTATCTATATGGACACCGGGACTAGCGGGAGTATAGGCTGGCACGAGCAGTACTTC,TRBV29-1,TRBJ2-7,21,-,TRBD2
CASSSPVGGSAGELFF,TGTGCCAGCAGCTCCCCGGTCGGGGGGTCGGCCGGGGAGCTGTTTTTT,TRBV7-9,TRBJ2-2,16,-,TRBD2
CASESPQGAKQPQHF,TGTGCCAGCGAGTCTCCTCAGGGGGCGAAACAGCCCCAGCATTTT,TRBV19,TRBJ1-5,15,-,TRBD1
CASSFTSDRNYGYTF,TGTGCCAGCAGCTTCACCTCAGACCGCAACTATGGCTACACCTTC,TRBV7-9,TRBJ1-2,15,once,-
CSVERGTGANVLTF,TGCAGCGTTGAACGGGGGACTGGGGCCAACGTCCTGACTTTC,TRBV29-1,TRBJ2-6,14,-,-
CAWSVGGGPEAFF,TGTGCCTGGAGTGTGGGAGGGGGGCCCGAAGCTTTCTTT,TRBV30,TRBJ1-1,13,few,-
CASSLPPLSEAFF,TGTGCCAGCAGCTTGCCCCCTTTGTCTGAAGCTTTCTTT,TRBV5-4,TRBJ1-1,13,-,-
CASSSHPGQSFYEQYF,TGCGCCAGCAGCTCCCACCCCGGACAGAGTTTCTACGAGCAGTACTTC,TRBV5-1,TRBJ2-7,16,-,-
CASSHGQATRGYTF,TGCGCCAGCAGCCACGGACAGGCCACTCGTGGCTACACCTTC,TRBV4-1,TRBJ1-2,14,few,TRBD1
CASSGRQGTGFGELFF,TGCGCCAGCAGCGGCCGACAGGGGACCGGGTTCGGGGAGCTGTTTTTT,TRBV5-1,TRBJ2-2,16,-,TRBD1
CASSGSTGFGYTF,TGTGCCAGCAGTGGATCGACAGGATTTGGCTACACCTTC,TRBV27,TRBJ1-2,13,-,-
CASADLRGERQPQHF,TGTGCCAGTGCCGACCTCAGGGGGGAAAGGCAGCCCCAGCATTTT,TRBV19,TRBJ1-5,15,-,TRBD1
CASRGTQRGYGYTF,TGTGCCAGCAGAGGCACCCAAAGGGGCTATGGCTACACCTTC,TRBV2,TRBJ1-2,14,-,-
CASSFRDSRSNEKLFF,TGTGCCAGCAGCTTCCGCGACAGTAGGAGCAATGAAAAACTGTTTTTT,TRBV7-9,TRBJ1-4,16,-,-
CASSVQGVSTEAFF,TGTGCCAGCAGTGTACAGGGGGTTTCCACTGAAGCTTTCTTT,TRBV6-1,TRBJ1-1,14,-,TRBD1
CASSNKWGLAGPGGEQFF,TGTGCCAGCAGCAACAAATGGGGACTAGCGGGCCCTGGCGGTGAGCAGTTCTTC,TRBV7-6,TRBJ2-1,18,-,TRBD2
CASSLSTSVPDTQYF,TGTGCCAGCAGCTTATCGACTAGCGTTCCAGATACGCAGTATTTT,TRBV9,TRBJ2-3,15,-,TRBD2
CASSYSGVNTEAFF,TGTGCCAGCAGTTACTCTGGCGTGAACACTGAAGCTTTCTTT,TRBV6-5,TRBJ1-1,14,few,-
CASSEEGYNEQFF,TGTGCCAGCAGTGAAGAGGGGTACAATGAGCAGTTCTTC,TRBV2,TRBJ2-1,13,-,-
CASSFFTGGSEAFF,TGCGCCAGCAGCTTCTTTACGGGGGGCTCTGAAGCTTTCTTT,TRBV5-1,TRBJ1-1,14,-,-
CASNNQMGLNTEAFF,TGTGCCAGCAACAACCAGATGGGGTTGAACACTGAAGCTTTCTTT,TRBV27,TRBJ1-1,15,once,-
CSVSHRVGNEQFF,TGCAGCGTTTCTCACAGGGTCGGCAATGAGCAGTTCTTC,TRBV29-1,TRBJ2-1,13,-,-
CASSSGTSGFSSYEQYF,TGTGCCAGCAGCTCCGGGACTAGCGGCTTTAGCTCCTACGAGCAGTACTTC,TRBV5-4,TRBJ2-7,17,-,TRBD2
CASSLVQGGRSGYTF,TGTGCCAGCAGCTTAGTGCAGGGCGGTCGGAGCGGCTACACCTTC,TRBV7-2,TRBJ1-2,15,once,-
CASSPATGLIETQYF,TGCGCCAGCAGCCCCGCAACCGGGTTGATAGAGACCCAGTACTTC,TRBV4-3,TRBJ2-5,15,-,-
CASSFRAETQYF,TGTGCCAGCAGCTTCAGGGCAGAGACCCAGTACTTC,TRBV5-6,TRBJ2-5,12,-,-
CAWSIGTANYGYTF,TGTGCCTGGAGTATCGGGACGGCCAACTATGGCTACACCTTC,TRBV30,TRBJ1-2,14,-,-
CASSDRGSQSSYEQYF,TGTGCCAGCAGCGACCGGGGTTCCCAGAGCTCCTACGAGCAGTACTTC,TRBV2,TRBJ2-7,16,few,-
CASSPTSDPYEQYF,TGTGCCAGCAGTCCTACTAGCGACCCCTACGAGCAGTACTTC,TRBV28,TRBJ2-7,14,-,TRBD2